The T cell receptor (beta chain) described here comes from a study of T cell responses to AZD1222 COVID-19 vaccine. Overall study findings and caveats: Researchers took repertoire samples only after the peak T cell response had come. The study reported that nearly half of spike-specific TCRs target unmutated variant regions. Seropositive at baseline were only 5 to 7 AZD1222 recipients.

The germline gives CDR1 MNHEY, CDR2 SVGEGT. V was clipped by 6 bases and J by 0 bases, with 14 bases between them. The CDR3 contains 16 residues. A remark on this clone: Its antigen is unidentified.

Clones were sequenced by immunoSEQ multiplex PCR, and TCRdb holds only the in-frame ones, with some missing. Among approximately 180,000 clones, about nine tenths were seen once, and the ten largest hold 3.5% to 5.5%. The chain is built from TRBV6-2 or TRBV6-3 and TRBJ1-4; D uncertain. The TCR comes from an adult who received the MenACWY meningococcal vaccine as a control. Sample: peripheral blood, taken 28 days after the second dose of the MenACWY control vaccine. Here the CDR3 reads CASSRPVGATNEKLFF. CDR3 in DNA: TGTGCCAGCAGCCGCCCGGTAGGAGCAACTAATGAAAAACTGTTTTTT.